Following are 5 T cell receptor beta chains from one sample sequenced in a study of patients and donors after allogeneic stem cell transplantation. In TCRdb, the RT-PCR reads were re-called with MiXCR into one record per CDR3 protein. Counted here are tens of thousands of distinct CDR3 sequences, about 5% occurring once; the ten biggest clones make up 2.6%. Sequencing was performed on blood, either unsorted or a sorted T cell fraction (not recorded which). These receptors all stem from a human donor who was either an allogeneic HSCT recipient or a stem cell or donor lymphocyte infusion donor (not recorded which). It is not recorded whose cells these are; they may come from a transplant donor.

This clonotype was seen repeatedly, ten times or more. CDR3 in amino acids: CSARDLNSGRKETQYF. DNA of the CDR3: TGCAGTGCTAGAGATTTGAATAGCGGAAGAAAAGAGACCCAGTACTTC. V is TRBV20-1 and J is TRBJ2-5, with D perhaps TRBD2 (6 bases). The CDR3 is made up of 16 amino acids. Deletions cut 0 bases from V and 3 bases from J, with 17 bases between. CDR1 and CDR2 from the germline V gene are DFQATT and SNEGSKA (reference sequence).

This clonotype was recorded at least ten times. The chain has TRBV18 and TRBJ1-1; D uncertain. V was shortened by 4 bases and J by 2 bases, with 11 bases between the two germline ends. The CDR3 sequence is 14 residues long. Germline V lookup: CDR1 KGHSH, CDR2 LQKENI. The CDR3 DNA is TGTGCCAGCTCACGTATTGCCTTTAACACTGAAGCTTTCTTT. Translating it yields CASSRIAFNTEAFF. The entire variable domain, with the rest obtained from reference TRBV18 and TRBJ1-1, is as follows: NAGVMQNPRHLVRRRGQEARLRCSPMKGHSHVYWYRQLPEEGLKFMVYLQKENIIDESGMPKERFSAEFPKEGPSILRIQQVVRGDSAAYFCASSRIAFNTEAFFGQGTRLTVV.

This clonotype was counted many times. The gene calls are TRBV28 and TRBJ2-7, with 8 bases that match TRBD2. The CDR3 runs to 14 residues. V gave up 7 bases and J gave up 1 base; unmatched junction bases: 6. The germline gives CDR1 MDHEN, CDR2 SYDVKM. The CDR3 region has the DNA TGTGCCAGCACAAGCGGGGGCTTGTCCTACGAGCAGTACTTC. Encoded protein: CASTSGGLSYEQYF.

In this sample, this clonotype turned up many times. In DNA, the CDR3 is TGTGCCAGCAGGCGTCAGGGAGGCAATGAGCAGTTCTTC. Protein: CASRRQGGNEQFF. The V gene is TRBV28, the J gene TRBJ2-1, with TRBD2 as a possible D gene (6 bases). V lost 6 bases and J lost 6, with 12 bases in between. The length of the CDR3 is 13 residues. CDR1 MDHEN and CDR2 SYDVKM come from the germline V gene. Looking up the rest from reference TRBV28 and TRBJ2-1 gives the full variable domain: DVKVTQSSRYLVKRTGEKVFLECVQDMDHENMFWYRQDPGLGLRLIYFSYDVKMKEKGDIPEGYSVSREKKERFSLILESASTNQTSMYLCASRRQGGNEQFFGPGTRLTVL.

In this sample, this clonotype turned up many times. The rearrangement uses TRBV6-2 or TRBV6-3 and TRBJ2-2; the match to TRBD1 covers 9 bases. The J segment lost 4 bases and the V segment lost 6 bases, leaving 3 bases of the junction unmatched. The germline CDR1 and CDR2 sequences are MNHEY and SVGEGT. The CDR3 length is 14 residues. The CDR3 nucleotides are TGTGCCAGCAGGGTACAGGGGGCCACCGGGGAGCTGTTTTTT. Translation gives CASRVQGATGELFF.